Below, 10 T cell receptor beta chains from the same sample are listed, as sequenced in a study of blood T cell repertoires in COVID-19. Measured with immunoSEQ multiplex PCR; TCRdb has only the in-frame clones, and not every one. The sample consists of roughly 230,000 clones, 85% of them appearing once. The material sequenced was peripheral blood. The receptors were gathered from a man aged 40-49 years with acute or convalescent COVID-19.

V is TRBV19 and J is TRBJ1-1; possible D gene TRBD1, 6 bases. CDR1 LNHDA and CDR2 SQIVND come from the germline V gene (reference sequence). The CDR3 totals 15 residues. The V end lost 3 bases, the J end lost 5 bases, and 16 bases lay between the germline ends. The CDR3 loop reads CASSIRGGDGTEAFF. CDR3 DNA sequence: TGTGCCAGTAGTATCAGGGGAGGGGACGGGACTGAAGCTTTCTTT. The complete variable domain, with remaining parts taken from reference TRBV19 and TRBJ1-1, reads DGGITQSPKYLFRKEGQNVTLSCEQNLNHDAMYWYRQDPGQGLRLIYYSQIVNDFQKGDIAEGYSVSREKKESFPLTVTSAQKNPTAFYLCASSIRGGDGTEAFFGQGTRLTVV.

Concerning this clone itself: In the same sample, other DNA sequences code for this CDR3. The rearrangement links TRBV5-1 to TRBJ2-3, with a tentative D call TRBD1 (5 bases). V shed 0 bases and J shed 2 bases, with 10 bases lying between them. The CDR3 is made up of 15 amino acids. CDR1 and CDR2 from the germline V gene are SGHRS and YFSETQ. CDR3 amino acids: CASSLGQGNTDTQYF. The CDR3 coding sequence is TGCGCCAGCAGCTTGGGGCAGGGAAACACAGATACGCAGTATTTT. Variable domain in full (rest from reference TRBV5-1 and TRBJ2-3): KAGVTQTPRYLIKTRGQQVTLSCSPISGHRSVSWYQQTPGQGLQFLFEYFSETQRNKGNFPGRFSGRQFSNSRSEMNVSTLELGDSALYLCASSLGQGNTDTQYFGPGTRLTVL.

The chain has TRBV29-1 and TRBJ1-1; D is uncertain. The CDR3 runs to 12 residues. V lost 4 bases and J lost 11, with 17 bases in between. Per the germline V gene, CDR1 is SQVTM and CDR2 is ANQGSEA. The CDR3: CSVGRLDARAFF. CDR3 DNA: TGCAGCGTTGGGAGGCTCGATGCGAGGGCTTTCTTT.

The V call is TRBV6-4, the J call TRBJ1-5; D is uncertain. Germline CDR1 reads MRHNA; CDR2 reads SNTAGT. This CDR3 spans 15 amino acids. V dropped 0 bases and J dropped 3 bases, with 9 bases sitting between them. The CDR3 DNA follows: TGTGCCAGCAGTGACTCGAGAAGTCACAATCAGCCCCAGCATTTT. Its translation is CASSDSRSHNQPQHF.

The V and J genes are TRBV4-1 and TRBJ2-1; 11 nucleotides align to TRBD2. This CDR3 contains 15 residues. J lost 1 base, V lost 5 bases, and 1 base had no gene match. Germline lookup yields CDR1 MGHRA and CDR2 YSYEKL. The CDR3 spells CASSRTSGSYNEQFF. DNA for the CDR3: TGCGCCAGCAGCAGGACTAGCGGGTCCTACAATGAGCAGTTCTTC.

This CDR3 reads CASGDGGPVETQYF. The CDR3 DNA sequence: TGTGCCAGCGGGGACGGGGGGCCGGTAGAGACCCAGTACTTC. This chain joins TRBV7-3 and TRBJ2-5, with TRBD2 as a possible D gene (7 bases). The CDR3 consists of 14 residues. V was clipped by 8 bases and J by 4 bases, with 17 bases between them. CDR1 and CDR2 (germline): SGHTA, FQGTGA.

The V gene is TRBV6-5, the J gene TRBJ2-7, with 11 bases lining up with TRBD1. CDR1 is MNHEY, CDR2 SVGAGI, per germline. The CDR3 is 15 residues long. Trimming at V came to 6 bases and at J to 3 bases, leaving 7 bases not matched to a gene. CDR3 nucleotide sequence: TGTGCCAGCAGCCACCGGGACAGGGGGAGCTACGAGCAGTACTTC. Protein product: CASSHRDRGSYEQYF.

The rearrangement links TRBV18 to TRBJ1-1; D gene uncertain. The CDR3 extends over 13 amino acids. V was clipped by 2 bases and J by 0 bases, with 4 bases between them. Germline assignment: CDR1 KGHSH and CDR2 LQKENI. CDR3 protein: CASSPILNTEAFF. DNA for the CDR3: TGTGCCAGCTCACCAATCTTGAACACTGAAGCTTTCTTT.

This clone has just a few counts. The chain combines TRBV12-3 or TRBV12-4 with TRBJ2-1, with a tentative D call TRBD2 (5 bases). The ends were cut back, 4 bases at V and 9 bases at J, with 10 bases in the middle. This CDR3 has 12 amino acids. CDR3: CASSSGISEQFF. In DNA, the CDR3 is TGTGCCAGCAGTTCGGGGATTAGTGAGCAGTTCTTC.

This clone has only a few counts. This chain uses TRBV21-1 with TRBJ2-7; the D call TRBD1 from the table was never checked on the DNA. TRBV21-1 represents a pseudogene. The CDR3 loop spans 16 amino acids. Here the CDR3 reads CASSKVQGTVPYEQYF. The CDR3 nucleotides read TGTGCCAGCAGCAAAGTGCAGGGGACAGTCCCCTACGAGCAGTACTTC.